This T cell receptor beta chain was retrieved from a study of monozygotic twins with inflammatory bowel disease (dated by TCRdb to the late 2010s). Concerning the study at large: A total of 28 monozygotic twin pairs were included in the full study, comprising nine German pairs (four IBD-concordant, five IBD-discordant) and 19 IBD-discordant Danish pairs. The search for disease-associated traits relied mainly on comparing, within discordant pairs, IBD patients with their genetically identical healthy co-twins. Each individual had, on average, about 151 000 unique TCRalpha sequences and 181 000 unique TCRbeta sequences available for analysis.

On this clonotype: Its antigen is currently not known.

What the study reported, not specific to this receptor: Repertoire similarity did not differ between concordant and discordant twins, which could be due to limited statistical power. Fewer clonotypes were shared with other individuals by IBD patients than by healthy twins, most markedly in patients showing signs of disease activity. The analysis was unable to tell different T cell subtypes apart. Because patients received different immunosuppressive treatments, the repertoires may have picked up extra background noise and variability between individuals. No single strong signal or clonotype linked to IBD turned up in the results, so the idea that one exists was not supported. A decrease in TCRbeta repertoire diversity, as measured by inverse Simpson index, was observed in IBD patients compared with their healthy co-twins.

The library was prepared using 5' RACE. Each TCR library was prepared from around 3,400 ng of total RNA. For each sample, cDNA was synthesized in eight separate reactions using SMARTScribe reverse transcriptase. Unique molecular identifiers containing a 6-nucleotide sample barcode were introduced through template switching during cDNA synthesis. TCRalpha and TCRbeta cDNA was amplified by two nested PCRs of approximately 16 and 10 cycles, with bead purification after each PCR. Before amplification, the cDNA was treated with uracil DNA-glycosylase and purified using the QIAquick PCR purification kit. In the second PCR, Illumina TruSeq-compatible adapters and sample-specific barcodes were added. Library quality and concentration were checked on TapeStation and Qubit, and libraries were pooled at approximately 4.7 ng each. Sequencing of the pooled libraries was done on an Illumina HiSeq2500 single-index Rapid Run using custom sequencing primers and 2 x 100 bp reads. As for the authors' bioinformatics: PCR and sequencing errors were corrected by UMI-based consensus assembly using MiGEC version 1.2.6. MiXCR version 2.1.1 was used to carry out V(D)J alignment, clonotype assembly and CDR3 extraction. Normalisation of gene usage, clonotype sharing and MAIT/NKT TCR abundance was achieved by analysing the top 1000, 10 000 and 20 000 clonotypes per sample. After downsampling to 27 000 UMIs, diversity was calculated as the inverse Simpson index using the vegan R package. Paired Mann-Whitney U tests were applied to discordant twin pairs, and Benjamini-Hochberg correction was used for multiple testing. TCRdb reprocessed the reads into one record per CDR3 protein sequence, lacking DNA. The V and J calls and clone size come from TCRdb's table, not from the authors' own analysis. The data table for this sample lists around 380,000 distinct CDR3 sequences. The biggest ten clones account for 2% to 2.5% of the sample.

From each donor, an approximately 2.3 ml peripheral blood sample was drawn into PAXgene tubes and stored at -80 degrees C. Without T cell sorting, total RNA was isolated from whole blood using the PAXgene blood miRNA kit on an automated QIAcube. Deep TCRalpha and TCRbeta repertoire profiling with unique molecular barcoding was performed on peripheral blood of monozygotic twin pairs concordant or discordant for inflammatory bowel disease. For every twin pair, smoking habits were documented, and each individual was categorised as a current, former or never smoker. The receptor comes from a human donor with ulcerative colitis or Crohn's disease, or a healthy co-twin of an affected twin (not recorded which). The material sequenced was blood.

The CDR3 sequence is CATSDPGTGEFDTQYF. The rearranged segments are TRBV24-1 and TRBJ2-3; checking the TCRdb D call of TRBD1 is not possible without DNA. From the cysteine through the phenylalanine, the CDR3 covers 16 amino acids. No DNA sequence is on record. CDR1 is given as KGHDR and CDR2 as SFDVKD, both from the germline V gene.